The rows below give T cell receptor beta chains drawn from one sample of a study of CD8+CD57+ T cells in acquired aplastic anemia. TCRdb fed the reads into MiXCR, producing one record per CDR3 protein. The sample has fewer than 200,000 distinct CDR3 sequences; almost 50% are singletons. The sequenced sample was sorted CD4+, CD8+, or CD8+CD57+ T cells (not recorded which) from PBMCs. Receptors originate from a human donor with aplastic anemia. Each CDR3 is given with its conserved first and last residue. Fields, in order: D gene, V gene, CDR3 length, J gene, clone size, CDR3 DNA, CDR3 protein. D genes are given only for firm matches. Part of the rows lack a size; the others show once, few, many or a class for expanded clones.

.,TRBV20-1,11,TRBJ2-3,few,TGCAGTGCTAGAGAGGTGACACAGCAGTATTTT,CSAREVTQQYF
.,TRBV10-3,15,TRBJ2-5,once,TGTGCCATCAGTGAGTCGGGGGGAATCCAAGAGACCCAGTACTTC,CAISESGGIQETQYF
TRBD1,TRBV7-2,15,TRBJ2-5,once,TGTGCCAGCAGCTTATCCCGACAGGGTGTGGAGACCCAGTACTTC,CASSLSRQGVETQYF
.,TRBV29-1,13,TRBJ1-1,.,TGCAGCATCGAGGCAGGGGACGGCACTGAAGCTTTCTTT,CSIEAGDGTEAFF
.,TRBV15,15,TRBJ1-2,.,TGTGCCACCAGCAGAGATATAGAGGGGGGGAATGGCTACACCTTC,CATSRDIEGGNGYTF
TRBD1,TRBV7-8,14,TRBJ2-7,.,TGTGCCAGCAGCTTGACAGGGGGCAAGTACGAGCAGTACTTC,CASSLTGGKYEQYF
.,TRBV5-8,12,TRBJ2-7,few,TGTGCCAGCAGCCGGAGTGTTGTCGAGCAGTACTTC,CASSRSVVEQYF
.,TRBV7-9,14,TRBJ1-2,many,TGTGCCAGCAGCTTAGAACTGGGTGCCTATGGCTACACCTTC,CASSLELGAYGYTF
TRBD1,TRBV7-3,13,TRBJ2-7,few,TGTGCCAGCAGCCCAGGGACAGAATACGAGCAGTACTTC,CASSPGTEYEQYF
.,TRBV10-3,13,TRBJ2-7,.,TGTGCCATCAGTGAGGGTCTGTCCTACGAGCAGTACTTC,CAISEGLSYEQYF
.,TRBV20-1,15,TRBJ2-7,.,TGCAGTGCTAGAGATCTGGGCGGGGGCACCTACGAGCAGTACTTC,CSARDLGGGTYEQYF
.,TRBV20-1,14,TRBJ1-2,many,TGCAGTGCTAGTCGGGACGGGCGTTACTATGGCTACACCTTC,CSASRDGRYYGYTF
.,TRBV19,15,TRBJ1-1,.,TGTGCCAGTAGTATAGTGGCGGGTTCCAACACTGAAGCTTTCTTT,CASSIVAGSNTEAFF
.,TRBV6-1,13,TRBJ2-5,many,TGTGCCAGCAGTGAGGGTTTTAAGGAGACCCAGTACTTC,CASSEGFKETQYF
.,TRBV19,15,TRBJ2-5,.,TGTGCCAGTAGTCCCGCAGGGAAGGGGCAAGAGACCCAGTACTTC,CASSPAGKGQETQYF
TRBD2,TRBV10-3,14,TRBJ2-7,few,TGTGCTTTACGGCGGGGGGACGGCCCCTACGAGCAGTACTTC,CALRRGDGPYEQYF
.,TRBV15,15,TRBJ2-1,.,TGTGCCACCAGCAGGGGACGGTCCTCCTACAATGAGCAGTTCTTC,CATSRGRSSYNEQFF
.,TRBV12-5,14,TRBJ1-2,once,TGTGCTAGTGGTTTGGTACAGGCTAACTATGGCTACACCTTC,CASGLVQANYGYTF
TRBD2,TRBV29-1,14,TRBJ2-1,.,TGCAGCGTCCTTAGCGGGGCCGGTGAGAATGAGCAGTTCTTC,CSVLSGAGENEQFF
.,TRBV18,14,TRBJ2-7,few,TGTGCCAGCTCACCAGACAGGTACTCCTACGAGCAGTACTTC,CASSPDRYSYEQYF
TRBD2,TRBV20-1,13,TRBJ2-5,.,TGCAGTGCTGGGACTAGCGGACAAGAGACCCAGTACTTC,CSAGTSGQETQYF
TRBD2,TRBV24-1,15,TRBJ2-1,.,TGTGCCACCAGTGAACGGACTAGCGACTACAATGAGCAGTTCTTC,CATSERTSDYNEQFF
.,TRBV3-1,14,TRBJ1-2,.,TGTGCCAGCAGCCATAGGCAGGGAGCGGATGGCTACACCTTC,CASSHRQGADGYTF
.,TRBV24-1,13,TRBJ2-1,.,TGTGCCACCAGGGGTGGCACTTACAATGAGCAGTTCTTC,CATRGGTYNEQFF
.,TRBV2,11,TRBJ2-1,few,TGTGCCAGCAGCCCCGAGGATGAGCAGTTCTTC,CASSPEDEQFF
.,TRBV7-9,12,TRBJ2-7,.,TGTGCCAGCAGGGGCAGTTTCGACGAGCAGTACTTC,CASRGSFDEQYF
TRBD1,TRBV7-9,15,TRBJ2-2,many,TGTGCCAGCAGCTGGACAGGGGTCCACACCGGGGAGCTGTTTTTT,CASSWTGVHTGELFF
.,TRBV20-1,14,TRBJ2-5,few,TGCAGTGCTAGAGATTTAAGGAGCCAAGAGACCCAGTACTTC,CSARDLRSQETQYF
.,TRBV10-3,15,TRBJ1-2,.,TGTGCCATCAGCGAGGGCCCGGTAGAAGACTATGGCTACACCTTC,CAISEGPVEDYGYTF
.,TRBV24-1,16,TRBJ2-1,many,TGTGCCACCAGTGAGAATACAGGGGGGAGGGGCAATGAGCAGTTCTTC,CATSENTGGRGNEQFF
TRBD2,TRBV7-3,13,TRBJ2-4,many,TGTGCCAGCAGCCAGGCCGGGGGGAACATTCAGTACTTC,CASSQAGGNIQYF
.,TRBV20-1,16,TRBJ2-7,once,TGCAGTGCTAGAGATGAAATCGGTGTGCGTGTCTACGAGCAGTACTTC,CSARDEIGVRVYEQYF
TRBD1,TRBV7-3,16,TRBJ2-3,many,TGTGCCAGCAGCCCCCAGGGCGGGACAGGGACAGATACGCAGTATTTT,CASSPQGGTGTDTQYF
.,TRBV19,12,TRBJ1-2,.,TGTGCCAGTAGAGGGGCAGACTATGGCTACACCTTC,CASRGADYGYTF
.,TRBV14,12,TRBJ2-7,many,TGTGCCAGCAGCCCCCGGGGCTACGAGCAGTACTTC,CASSPRGYEQYF
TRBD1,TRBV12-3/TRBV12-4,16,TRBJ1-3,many,TGTGCCAGCAGTCCTCCGGGACAGGGATCTGGAAACACCATATATTTT,CASSPPGQGSGNTIYF
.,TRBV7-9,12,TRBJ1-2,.,TGTGCCAGCAGCTTAGGACAATCCGGCTACACCTTC,CASSLGQSGYTF
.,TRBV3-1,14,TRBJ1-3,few,TGTGCCAGCAGCCAAGGACTATCTGGAAACACCATATATTTT,CASSQGLSGNTIYF
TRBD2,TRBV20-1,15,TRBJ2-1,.,TGCAGTGCATATCTAGCGGGGACACTATACAATGAGCAGTTCTTC,CSAYLAGTLYNEQFF
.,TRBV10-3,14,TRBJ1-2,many,TGTGCCATCAGTGAGGGGGGTCAGACAGACGGCTACACCTTC,CAISEGGQTDGYTF
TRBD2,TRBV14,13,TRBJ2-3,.,TGTGCCAGCAGCCAAGAGCTAGCGGGGAAGCAGTATTTT,CASSQELAGKQYF
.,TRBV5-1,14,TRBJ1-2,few,TGCGCCAGCACGCCACGCGGGGGGGACTATGGCTACACCTTC,CASTPRGGDYGYTF
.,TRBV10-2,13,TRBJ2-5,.,TGCGCCAGCAGTGAGTCCGGACTAGGGGGTGAGGACTTC,CASSESGLGGEDF
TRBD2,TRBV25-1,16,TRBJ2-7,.,TGTGCCTGCAGTGCCGGGTCCGTAGGGCTAGCGGGGGAGCAGTACTTC,CACSAGSVGLAGEQYF
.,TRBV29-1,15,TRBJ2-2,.,TGCAGCGTTGAAAAGGCTGGGTCGAACACCGGGGGGCTGTTTTTT,CSVEKAGSNTGGLFF
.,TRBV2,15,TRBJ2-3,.,TGTGCCAGCAGTGATTCCTTAGACGGGAGCAGTACGCAGTATTTT,CASSDSLDGSSTQYF
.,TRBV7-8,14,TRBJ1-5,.,TGTGCCAGCAGCTCTAACACGGGTGATCAGCCCCAGCATTTT,CASSSNTGDQPQHF